The clone carrying this T cell receptor beta chain was detected ten times or more. This specimen belongs to a study of molecular identifiers for immune sequencing clone quantification. TCRdb passed the PCR reads through MiXCR, listing each CDR3 protein once. The profile shows approximately 590,000 distinct CDR3 sequences, about 25% of them singletons. CDR1 is KGHSH, CDR2 LQKENI, per germline. The CDR3 has 15 amino acids. J gave up 3 bases and V 3 bases, and 5 bases lay outside the gene matches. V usage is TRBV18 and J usage is TRBJ1-5; 7 bases match TRBD1. The receptor was isolated from a human donor in good health. Some libraries in this study had Jurkat cell RNA spiked in. The sample taken for sequencing was naive CD8+ T cells from blood, with Jurkat cell RNA spiked in. Subset defined: FACS-sorted CD8+CD4-CCR7+CD45RA+ naive T cells. CDR3 DNA: TGTGCCAGCTCACCGGGACAGATTCCCAATCAGCCCCAGCATTTT. Translation: CASSPGQIPNQPQHF.